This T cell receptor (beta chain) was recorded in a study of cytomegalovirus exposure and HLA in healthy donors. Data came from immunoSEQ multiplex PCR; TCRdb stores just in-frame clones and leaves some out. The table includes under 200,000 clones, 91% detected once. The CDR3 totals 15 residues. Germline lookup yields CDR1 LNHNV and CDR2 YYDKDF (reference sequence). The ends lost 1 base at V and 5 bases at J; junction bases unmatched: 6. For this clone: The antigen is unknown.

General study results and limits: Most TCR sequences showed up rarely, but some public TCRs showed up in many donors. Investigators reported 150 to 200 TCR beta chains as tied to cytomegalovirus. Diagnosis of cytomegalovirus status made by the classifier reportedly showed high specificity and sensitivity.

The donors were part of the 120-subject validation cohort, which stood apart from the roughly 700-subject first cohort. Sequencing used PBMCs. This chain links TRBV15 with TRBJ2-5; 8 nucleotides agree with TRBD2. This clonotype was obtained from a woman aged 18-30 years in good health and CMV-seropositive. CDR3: CATSRVTSGGETQYF. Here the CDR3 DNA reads TGTGCCACCAGCAGAGTAACTAGCGGTGGGGAGACCCAGTACTTC.